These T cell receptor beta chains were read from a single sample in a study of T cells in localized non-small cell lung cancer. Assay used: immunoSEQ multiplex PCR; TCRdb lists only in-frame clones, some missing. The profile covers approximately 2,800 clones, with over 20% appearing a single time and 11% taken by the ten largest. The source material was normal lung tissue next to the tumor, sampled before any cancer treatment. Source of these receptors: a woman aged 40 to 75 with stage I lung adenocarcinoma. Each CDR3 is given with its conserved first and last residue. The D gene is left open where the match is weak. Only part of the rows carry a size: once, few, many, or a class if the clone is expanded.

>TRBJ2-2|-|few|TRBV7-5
CASSLAGGDGELFF
TGTGCCAGCAGCTTAGCGGGAGGGGACGGGGAGCTGTTTTTT
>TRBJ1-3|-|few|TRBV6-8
CASRRGDSLSGNTIYF
TGTGCCAGCAGGAGGGGTGACAGTCTCTCTGGAAACACCATATATTTT
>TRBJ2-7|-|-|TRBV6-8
CASSAPTYEQYF
TGTGCCAGCAGTGCCCCCACCTACGAGCAGTACTTC
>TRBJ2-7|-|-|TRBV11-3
CASSFLGAAGDEQYF
TGTGCCAGCAGCTTCCTAGGGGCCGCCGGGGACGAGCAGTACTTC
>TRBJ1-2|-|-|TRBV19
CASSMRGDYGYTF
TGTGCCAGTAGTATGCGAGGAGACTATGGCTACACCTTC
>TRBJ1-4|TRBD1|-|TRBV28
CASSPRQGREKLFF
TGTGCCAGCAGCCCAAGACAGGGGCGAGAAAAACTGTTTTTT
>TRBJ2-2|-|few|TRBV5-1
CASKEEPRGNTGELFF
TGCGCCAGCAAGGAAGAACCGCGGGGGAACACCGGGGAGCTGTTTTTT
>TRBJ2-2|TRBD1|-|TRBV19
CASSIAVGQRNTGELFF
TGTGCCAGTAGTATAGCCGTGGGACAGCGGAACACCGGGGAGCTGTTTTTT
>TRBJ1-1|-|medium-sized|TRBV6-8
CASTEALAQNTEAFF
TGTGCCAGCACCGAGGCGCTTGCCCAGAACACTGAAGCTTTCTTT
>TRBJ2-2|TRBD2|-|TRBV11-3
CASSLGLARTGELFF
TGTGCCAGCAGCTTAGGACTAGCAAGGACCGGGGAGCTGTTTTTT
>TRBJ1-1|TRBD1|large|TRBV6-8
CASSRNRGNTEAFF
TGTGCCAGCAGTCGGAACAGGGGAAACACTGAAGCTTTCTTT
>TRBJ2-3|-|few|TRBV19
CASSMTGLSTDTQYF
TGTGCCAGTAGTATGACAGGACTGAGCACAGATACGCAGTATTTT
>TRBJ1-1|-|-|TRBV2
CASSFQGGDTEAFF
TGTGCCAGCAGTTTTCAGGGAGGTGACACTGAAGCTTTCTTT
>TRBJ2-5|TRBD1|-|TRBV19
CASSRDRKETQYF
TGTGCCAGTAGTAGGGACAGAAAAGAGACCCAGTACTTC
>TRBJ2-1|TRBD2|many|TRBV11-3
CASSSAGGRLPFDEQFF
TGTGCCAGCAGCTCCGCGGGCGGGAGGCTCCCGTTCGATGAGCAGTTCTTC
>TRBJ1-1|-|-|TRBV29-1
CSVVGSYRGTEAFF
TGCAGCGTTGTGGGGTCGTATCGGGGGACTGAAGCTTTCTTT
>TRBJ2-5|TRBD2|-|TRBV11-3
CASRTSGAGGETQYF
TGTGCCAGCAGGACAAGCGGGGCGGGGGGCGAGACCCAGTACTTC
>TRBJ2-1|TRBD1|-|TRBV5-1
CASSLYTGGRNEQFF
TGCGCCAGCAGCTTGTACACAGGGGGGAGGAATGAGCAGTTCTTC
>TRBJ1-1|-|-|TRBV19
CASTQHMNTEAFF
TGTGCCAGTACGCAGCATATGAACACTGAAGCTTTCTTT
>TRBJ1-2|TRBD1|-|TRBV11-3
CASSSQTGGLGGYTF
TGTGCCAGCAGCTCTCAGACAGGGGGCCTCGGTGGCTACACCTTC
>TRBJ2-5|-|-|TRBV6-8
CASSRTPQETQYF
TGTGCCAGCAGCAGGACCCCCCAAGAGACCCAGTACTTC
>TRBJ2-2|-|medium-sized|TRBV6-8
CASSSPGTGELFF
TGTGCCAGCAGTTCCCCCGGCACCGGGGAGCTGTTTTTT
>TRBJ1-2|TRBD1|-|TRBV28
CASSQDRALGSNYGYTF
TGTGCCAGCAGTCAGGACAGGGCCTTAGGATCTAACTATGGCTACACCTTC
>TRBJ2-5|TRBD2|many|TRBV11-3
CASSQGGRTSGLETQYF
TGTGCCAGCAGTCAAGGGGGGAGGACTAGCGGGTTAGAGACCCAGTACTTC
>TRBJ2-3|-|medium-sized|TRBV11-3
CASSPPTSPATQYF
TGTGCCAGCAGCCCCCCGACTAGTCCAGCTACGCAGTATTTT
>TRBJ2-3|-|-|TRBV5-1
CASSTIADTDTQYF
TGCGCCAGCAGCACCATAGCGGACACAGATACGCAGTATTTT
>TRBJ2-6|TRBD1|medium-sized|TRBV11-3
CASTGQGTGANVLTF
TGTGCCAGCACCGGACAGGGGACTGGGGCCAACGTCCTGACTTTC
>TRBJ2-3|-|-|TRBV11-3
CASSLGSGRAADTQYF
TGTGCCAGCAGCTTAGGCTCGGGCAGGGCGGCAGATACGCAGTATTTT
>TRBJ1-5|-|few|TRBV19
CASTQGSNQPQHF
TGTGCCAGTACCCAGGGTAGCAATCAGCCCCAGCATTTT
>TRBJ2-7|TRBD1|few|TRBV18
CASSPDRVHEQYF
TGTGCCAGCTCACCGGACAGGGTGCACGAGCAGTACTTC
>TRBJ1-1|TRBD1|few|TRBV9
CASSEALQAGGMNTEAFF
TGTGCCAGCAGTGAAGCGCTTCAGGCAGGGGGCATGAACACTGAAGCTTTCTTT
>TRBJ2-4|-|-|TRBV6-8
CASSSAVVAKNIQYF
TGTGCCAGCAGTAGTGCGGTTGTCGCCAAAAACATTCAGTACTTC
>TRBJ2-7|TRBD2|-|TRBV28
CASSLAGRSREQYF
TGTGCCAGCAGTCTAGCGGGAAGATCTCGTGAGCAGTACTTC
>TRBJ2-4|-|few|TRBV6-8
CASRRDMGIQYF
TGTGCCAGCCGTCGGGACATGGGCATTCAGTACTTC
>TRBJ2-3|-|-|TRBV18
CASSPQGGIPSTDTQYF
TGTGCCAGCTCACCCCAAGGTGGGATACCTAGCACAGATACGCAGTATTTT
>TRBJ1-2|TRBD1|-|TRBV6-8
CASSYVTGTGAYGYTF
TGTGCCAGCAGTTACGTAACCGGGACAGGGGCTTATGGCTACACCTTC
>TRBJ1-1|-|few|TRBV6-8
CASRTGATEAFF
TGTGCCAGCAGAACGGGGGCGACTGAAGCTTTCTTT
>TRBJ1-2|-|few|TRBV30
CAWSIGQYGYTF
TGTGCCTGGAGTATTGGACAATATGGCTACACCTTC
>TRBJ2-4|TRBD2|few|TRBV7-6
CASSSGTRRIRNIQYF
TGTGCCAGCAGCTCCGGGACTAGAAGGATTAGAAACATTCAGTACTTC
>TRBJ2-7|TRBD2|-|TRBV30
CAWSSGSSQYF
TGTGCCTGGAGTAGCGGGAGTTCCCAGTACTTC